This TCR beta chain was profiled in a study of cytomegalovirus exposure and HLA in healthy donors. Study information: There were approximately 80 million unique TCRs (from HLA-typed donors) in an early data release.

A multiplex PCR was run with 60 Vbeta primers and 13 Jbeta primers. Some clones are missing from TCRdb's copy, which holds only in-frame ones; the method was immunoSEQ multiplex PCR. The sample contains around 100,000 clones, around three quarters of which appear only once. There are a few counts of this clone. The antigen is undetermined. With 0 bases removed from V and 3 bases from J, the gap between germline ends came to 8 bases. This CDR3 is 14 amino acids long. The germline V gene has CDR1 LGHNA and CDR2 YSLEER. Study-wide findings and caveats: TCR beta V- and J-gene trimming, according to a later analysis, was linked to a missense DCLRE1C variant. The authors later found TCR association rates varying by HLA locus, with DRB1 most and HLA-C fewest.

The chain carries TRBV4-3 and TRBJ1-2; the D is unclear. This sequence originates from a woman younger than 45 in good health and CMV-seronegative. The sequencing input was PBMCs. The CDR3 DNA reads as TGCGCCAGCAGCCAAGATTTAGGAGACTATGGCTACACCTTC. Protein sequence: CASSQDLGDYGYTF.